A single sample is the source of the 30 T cell receptor beta chains below, sequenced in a study of cytomegalovirus exposure and HLA in healthy donors. Amplification used 60 Vbeta primers and 13 Jbeta primers. The assay was immunoSEQ multiplex PCR, and TCRdb's table has in-frame clones only and misses some. The sample lists 200,000 to 250,000 clones, around nine tenths occurring once. The sequenced sample was PBMCs. The source of these receptors is a woman aged 18-30 years in good health and CMV-seronegative.

There are a few counts of this clone. The chain employs TRBV19 and TRBJ1-2, with TRBD1 matching 8 bases. Looked up from germline, CDR1 is LNHDA and CDR2 is SQIVND (reference sequence). Losses at the gene ends were 9 bases for V and 5 bases for J; bases not matched to a gene: 11. This CDR3 is built from 14 residues. The CDR3 protein is CASQMTGVPYGYTF. Written as DNA, the CDR3 is TGTGCCAGCCAAATGACAGGGGTCCCTTATGGCTACACCTTC.

The chain has TRBV18 and TRBJ1-2; 7 bases line up with TRBD1. The germline V gene has CDR1 KGHSH and CDR2 LQKENI. The trim removed 5 bases at V and 8 bases at J, leaving 11 bases unmatched. This CDR3 region has 14 residues. CDR3 nucleotide sequence: TGTGCCAGCTCATCGGCCGGGACAGAGGGCGGCTACACCTTC. Translated: CASSSAGTEGGYTF.

The chain uses TRBV11-2 and TRBJ1-2; TRBD1 aligns across 7 bases. V dropped 4 bases and J dropped 8; count of bases not matched to a gene: 13. The CDR3 is 15 residues long. Germline assignment: CDR1 SGHAT and CDR2 FQNNGV. CDR3 region: CASSSRVNRGGGYTF. CDR3 in DNA: TGTGCCAGCAGCTCCAGAGTAAACAGGGGCGGCGGCTACACCTTC.

This chain joins TRBV7-2 and TRBJ1-3; TRBD1 is a possible D gene (6 bases). CDR1 SGHTA and CDR2 FQGNSA come from the germline V gene. V was cut by 4 bases and J by 4 bases, with 17 bases left in between. The CDR3 extends over 16 amino acids. The CDR3 reads CASSYPGQGAGNTIYF. Here the CDR3 DNA reads TGTGCCAGCAGCTACCCGGGACAAGGGGCCGGAAACACCATATATTTT.

This chain connects TRBV9 to TRBJ2-1; TRBD2 matches 7 bases. Germline V lookup: CDR1 SGDLS, CDR2 YYNGEE. The trim removed 2 bases at V and 3 bases at J, leaving 2 bases unmatched. The CDR3 spans 14 residues. This CDR3 is CASSVASGYNEQFF. Here the CDR3 DNA reads TGTGCCAGCAGCGTTGCTAGCGGCTACAATGAGCAGTTCTTC.

The chain carries TRBV14 and TRBJ1-5, with D hard to call. The CDR3 totals 15 residues. V lost 4 bases to trimming and J lost 1 base, with 11 bases between them. Germline loops: CDR1 SGHDN, CDR2 FVKESK. CDR3 coding DNA: TGTGCCAGCAGCCTTGATGACATCAGCAATCAGCCCCAGCATTTT. Amino acid sequence: CASSLDDISNQPQHF.

The gene calls are TRBV5-1 and TRBJ2-1, with 8 nucleotides matching TRBD2. This CDR3 comprises 17 residues. Germline loops: CDR1 SGHRS, CDR2 YFSETQ. V trimming: 2 bases; J trimming: 1 base; junction bases outside the gene matches: 8. The CDR3 coding sequence is TGCGCCAGCAGCTTACCGGGAGGGCCTAGGTCCTACAATGAGCAGTTCTTC. Its protein product is CASSLPGGPRSYNEQFF.

CDR3 sequence reads: CASSQAGTEAFF. CDR3 DNA: TGTGCCAGCAGTCAGGCGGGAACTGAAGCTTTCTTT. The rearrangement joins TRBV2 to TRBJ1-1; D ambiguous. The CDR3 sequence is 12 residues long. Trimming took 5 bases from V and 5 from J, leaving 9 bases between them. Germline CDR1 SNHLY, CDR2 FYNNEI. Variable domain in full (rest from reference TRBV2 and TRBJ1-1): EPEVTQTPSHQVTQMGQEVILRCVPISNHLYFYWYRQILGQKVEFLVSFYNNEISEKSEIFDDQFSVERPDGSNFTLKIRSTKLEDSAMYFCASSQAGTEAFFGQGTRLTVV.

This sequence joins TRBV4-1 and TRBJ2-1; 8 bases map to TRBD2. This CDR3 has 14 amino acids. V was pared by 4 bases and J by 7 bases, with 6 bases of the junction left unmatched. From germline, CDR1 is MGHRA and CDR2 YSYEKL. CDR3 nucleotide sequence: TGCGCCAGCAGCCGCCCCGGGGGGGTAAATGAGCAGTTCTTC. Its translation: CASSRPGGVNEQFF.

This clone came up a few times. V gene TRBV9 combines with J gene TRBJ2-2; no definite D call. The germline V gene encodes CDR1 SGDLS and CDR2 YYNGEE. The CDR3 extends over 14 amino acids. The V and J ends lost 0 bases and 1 base respectively, with 4 bases between them. CDR3 nucleotide sequence: TGTGCCAGCAGCGTAGCAGGGAACACCGGGGAGCTGTTTTTT. It yields the protein CASSVAGNTGELFF.

The genes are TRBV7-9 and TRBJ1-4; maybe TRBD1 (6 bases). The CDR3 has 15 amino acids. Looked up from germline, CDR1 is SEHNR and CDR2 is FQNEAQ (reference sequence). Trimming left V 4 bases short and J 7 bases short, with 16 bases between. Here the CDR3 DNA reads TGTGCCAGCAGCTCAGTACAGGGTACGAGTGAAAAACTGTTTTTT. Amino acids: CASSSVQGTSEKLFF.

The rearrangement uses TRBV19 and TRBJ1-5, with D tentatively TRBD1 (6 bases). V was trimmed by 2 bases and J by 9 bases, leaving 20 bases between them. Germline assignment: CDR1 LNHDA and CDR2 SQIVND (reference sequence). The CDR3 totals 16 residues. CDR3 in amino acids: CASSISLGGAGGPQHF. Written as DNA, the CDR3 is TGTGCCAGTAGTATAAGTTTGGGGGGGGCTGGGGGGCCCCAGCATTTT.

This chain uses TRBV4-1 with TRBJ1-4, with TRBD1 as a possible D gene (5 bases). From germline, CDR1 is MGHRA and CDR2 YSYEKL. This CDR3 comprises 17 residues. V was pared by 3 bases and J by 4 bases, with 18 bases between. The CDR3 DNA reads as TGCGCCAGCAGCCATTTCGTGAGCGGCGGGGGTAATGAAAAACTGTTTTTT. Protein: CASSHFVSGGGNEKLFF.

The rearrangement links TRBV13 to TRBJ2-5, with 7 positions matching TRBD2. Losses at the gene ends were 3 bases for V and 5 bases for J; bases not matched to a gene: 6. The germline CDR1 and CDR2 sequences are PRHDT and FYEKMQ (reference sequence). The CDR3 is 14 amino acids. CDR3 sequence reads: CASSFYGRWETQYF. As DNA, the CDR3 is TGTGCCAGCAGCTTTTACGGGAGGTGGGAGACCCAGTACTTC.

The gene calls are TRBV5-4 and TRBJ2-5; 7 nucleotides agree with TRBD1. Germline lookup yields CDR1 SGHNT and CDR2 YYREEE (reference sequence). This CDR3 has 12 amino acids. The J segment lost 11 bases and the V segment lost 0 bases, leaving 4 bases of the junction unmatched. The CDR3 region is CASSLGVGQQYF. The CDR3 region has the DNA TGTGCCAGCAGCTTGGGAGTGGGACAGCAGTACTTC.

This clone has just a few counts. The V call is TRBV5-4, the J call TRBJ1-4, with TRBD1 as a possible D gene (5 bases). CDR3 size: 15 residues. Trimming took 2 bases from V and 4 from J, leaving 12 bases between them. Germline values: CDR1 SGHNT, CDR2 YYREEE (reference sequence). The CDR3 reads CASSLYQGHNEKLFF. Written as DNA, the CDR3 is TGTGCCAGCAGCTTATATCAGGGTCATAATGAAAAACTGTTTTTT.

J is TRBJ2-2 and V is TRBV27; the match to TRBD2 covers 13 bases. The CDR3 is 18 residues long. J lost 3 bases, V lost 1 base, and 5 bases had no gene match. CDR1 and CDR2 from the germline V gene are MNHEY and SMNVEV (reference sequence). CDR3 residues: CASSLLLAGGPHTGELFF. CDR3 bases: TGTGCCAGCAGTTTATTACTAGCGGGAGGGCCGCACACCGGGGAGCTGTTTTTT.

The rearrangement joins TRBV5-5 to TRBJ2-7, with 8 positions matching TRBD1. Germline V CDR1 and CDR2: SGHKS, YYEKEE (reference sequence). This CDR3 has 13 amino acids. After removal of 3 bases from V and 2 bases from J, the junction contained 1 base not matched to a gene. DNA for the CDR3: TGTGCCAGCAGCTGGGGACAGGCCTACGAGCAGTACTTC. It is translated as CASSWGQAYEQYF.

This clone was seen a handful of times. The genes are TRBV7-8 and TRBJ1-3; no reliable D call. CDR1 is SGHVS, CDR2 FQNEAQ, per germline. Trimming removed 1 base from V and 4 bases from J, with 8 bases in between. This CDR3 spans 14 amino acids. This CDR3 is CASSLVGVGNTIYF. The CDR3 nucleotides are TGTGCCAGCAGCTTAGTCGGGGTCGGAAACACCATATATTTT.

V and J are TRBV19 and TRBJ2-7; the match to TRBD1 covers 10 bases. The CDR3 spans 12 residues. J lost 6 bases, V lost 8 bases, and 4 bases had no gene match. Per the germline V gene, CDR1 is LNHDA and CDR2 is SQIVND (reference sequence). DNA of the CDR3: TGTGCCAGTGGTGGGGACAGGGGCGAGCAGTACTTC. Translating it yields CASGGDRGEQYF.

The chain recombines TRBV9 with TRBJ2-1; TRBD1 matches 10 bases. The germline gives CDR1 SGDLS, CDR2 YYNGEE. V lost 0 bases to trimming and J lost 6 bases; unmatched junction nucleotides: 3. The CDR3 runs to 15 residues. CDR3 in amino acids: CASSVVDRGPNEQFF. CDR3 DNA sequence: TGTGCCAGCAGCGTAGTAGACAGGGGGCCCAATGAGCAGTTCTTC.

The chain combines TRBV9 with TRBJ1-5; 10 bases align to TRBD1. The CDR3 runs 16 residues. The V and J ends lost 3 bases and 4 bases, in that order; junction bases with no gene match: 7. Germline V gives CDR1 SGDLS, CDR2 YYNGEE. CDR3 residues: CASSEGDRGLNQPQHF. The CDR3 DNA sequence: TGTGCCAGCAGCGAGGGGGACAGGGGTCTAAATCAGCCCCAGCATTTT.

The chain has TRBV10-1 and TRBJ1-1; TRBD1 is a possible D gene (6 bases). Between the trimmed V and J ends, which lost 4 bases and 4 bases, there was a span of 10 bases. Germline values: CDR1 WNHNN, CDR2 SYGVQD (reference sequence). The CDR3 loop spans 13 amino acids. The CDR3: CASSVIGGTEAFF. In DNA, the CDR3 is TGCGCCAGCAGTGTAATAGGGGGCACTGAAGCTTTCTTT.

The CDR3 loop is CASSLRHLAGVINEQFF. The CDR3 DNA is TGCGCCAGCAGCCTCCGGCATCTAGCGGGGGTAATAAATGAGCAGTTCTTC. V usage is TRBV5-1 and J usage is TRBJ2-1, with 10 positions matching TRBD2. This CDR3 region has 17 residues. V shed 4 bases, J shed 7 bases, and the junction held 14 bases outside the gene matches. CDR1 and CDR2 from the germline V gene are SGHRS and YFSETQ. The whole variable domain, filled in from reference TRBV5-1 and TRBJ2-1, reads KAGVTQTPRYLIKTRGQQVTLSCSPISGHRSVSWYQQTPGQGLQFLFEYFSETQRNKGNFPGRFSGRQFSNSRSEMNVSTLELGDSALYLCASSLRHLAGVINEQFFGPGTRLTVL.

The genes are TRBV28 and TRBJ1-2; no clear D. The CDR3 has 14 residues. V shed 10 bases and J shed 0 bases, with 15 bases lying between them. CDR1 is MDHEN and CDR2 is SYDVKM in the germline V gene. DNA for the CDR3: TGTGCCACCGTTCGTGACAACCCTAACTATGGCTACACCTTC. The encoded protein is CATVRDNPNYGYTF.

The sample holds a few counts of this clone. The rearrangement links TRBV7-3 to TRBJ2-7; 11 nucleotides agree with TRBD2. The CDR3 runs to 14 residues. The germline gives CDR1 SGHTA, CDR2 FQGTGA. The V and J ends lost 4 bases and 6 bases, in that order; junction bases with no gene match: 5. CDR3 sequence: CASSYSGTSGEQYF. CDR3 bases: TGTGCCAGCAGCTATTCCGGGACTAGCGGCGAGCAGTACTTC.

This rearrangement joins TRBV5-5 to TRBJ2-1; D ambiguous. The CDR3 is 17 residues long. Per the germline V gene, CDR1 is SGHKS and CDR2 is YYEKEE (reference sequence). The V and J ends lost 0 bases and 1 base respectively, with 14 bases between them. Here the CDR3 DNA reads TGTGCCAGCAGCTTGGGAGTAAACAGTATATCCTACAATGAGCAGTTCTTC. It is translated as CASSLGVNSISYNEQFF. The full variable domain, rest sourced from reference TRBV5-5 and TRBJ2-1, is DAGVTQSPTHLIKTRGQQVTLRCSPISGHKSVSWYQQVLGQGPQFIFQYYEKEERGRGNFPDRFSARQFPNYSSELNVNALLLGDSALYLCASSLGVNSISYNEQFFGPGTRLTVL.

This chain links TRBV7-2 with TRBJ2-4; no firm D call. Germline CDR1 and CDR2: SGHTA and FQGNSA. V was trimmed by 3 bases and J by 3 bases, leaving 18 bases between them. The CDR3 spans 17 residues. In DNA, the CDR3 is TGTGCCAGCAGCTTTTACTCAGGTTTTGTCGGCAAAAACATTCAGTACTTC. Residues: CASSFYSGFVGKNIQYF.

This chain links TRBV9 with TRBJ2-1, with 10 bases identical to TRBD2. CDR1 SGDLS and CDR2 YYNGEE come from the germline V gene. The CDR3 runs to 16 residues. J was trimmed by 11 bases and V by 4 bases; bases with no gene match: 15. The chain's CDR3 is CASSSGGLAVSEKQFF. The CDR3 bases are TGTGCCAGCAGCTCAGGCGGACTAGCGGTTTCTGAGAAGCAGTTCTTC.

The chain's CDR3 is CASSYVTSGRYEQYF. CDR3 coding DNA: TGTGCCAGCAGCTACGTGACTAGCGGGCGCTACGAGCAGTACTTC. The chain combines TRBV7-9 with TRBJ2-7, with 10 bases fitting TRBD2. Germline loops: CDR1 SEHNR, CDR2 FQNEAQ (reference sequence). The CDR3 is made up of 15 amino acids. Unmatched junction bases numbered 6, after V lost 4 bases and J lost 3 bases.